This is a list of T cell receptor beta chains from one sample in a study of shared clonotypes between healthy human individuals. The assay was immunoSEQ multiplex PCR, and TCRdb's table has in-frame clones only and misses some. The sample yields millions of clones, 85% to 95% seen once. The specimen sequenced was naive CD8+ T cells sorted from blood. These receptors were taken from a man between 18 and 35 years old in good health. The CDR3 runs from the conserved cysteine through the conserved F or W. D genes are given only for firm matches. A row's size may be missing; if present it is once, few, many or a size class.

TRBV10-2	NA	TRBJ2-3	NA	TGCGCCAGCAGTGAGGGCGGATTCACAGATACGCAGTATTTT	CASSEGGFTDTQYF
TRBV10-1	TRBD1	TRBJ1-1	NA	TGCGCCAGTGAAAACAGGGGTACTGAAGCTTTCTTT	CASENRGTEAFF
TRBV6-1	NA	TRBJ1-2	NA	TGTGCCAGCATCTCCTATGGCTACACCTTC	CASISYGYTF
TRBV28	NA	TRBJ1-1	NA	TGTGCCAGCAGTTTAGGGAGGGGGAGCACTGAAGCTTTCTTT	CASSLGRGSTEAFF
TRBV27	NA	TRBJ1-1	once	TGTGCCAGCAGTTTAGTACAGGGGAACACTGAAGCTTTCTTT	CASSLVQGNTEAFF
TRBV7-9	TRBD1	TRBJ2-1	NA	TGTGCCAGCAGTTCGTTACAGGGGAGCTCCTACAATGAGCAGTTCTTC	CASSSLQGSSYNEQFF
TRBV27	NA	TRBJ1-2	NA	TGTGCCAGCAGTTTATCAGCCCTTCGGGGCTACACCTTC	CASSLSALRGYTF
TRBV5-1	TRBD1	TRBJ2-7	NA	TGCGCCAGCAGCTTGGTTACAGGGGGCTACGAGCAGTACTTC	CASSLVTGGYEQYF
TRBV6-1	NA	TRBJ2-7	NA	TGTGCCAGTGATTCCTACGAGCAGTACTTC	CASDSYEQYF
TRBV6-5	TRBD1	TRBJ1-2	NA	TGTGCCAGCAGACCGGACAGGGCGTTTGAAAATGGCTACACCTTC	CASRPDRAFENGYTF
TRBV14	TRBD1	TRBJ2-7	NA	TGTGCCAGCAGCCAAGATTTTGGACAGGGGGCGGACGAGCAGTACTTC	CASSQDFGQGADEQYF
TRBV7-6	TRBD2	TRBJ2-7	NA	TGTGCCAGCAGCTCCCTAGCGGGTAGCTCCTACGAGCAGTACTTC	CASSSLAGSSYEQYF
TRBV9	NA	TRBJ2-1	NA	TGTGCCAGCAGCGTAGACGGCACCTCCTACAATGAGCAGTTCTTC	CASSVDGTSYNEQFF